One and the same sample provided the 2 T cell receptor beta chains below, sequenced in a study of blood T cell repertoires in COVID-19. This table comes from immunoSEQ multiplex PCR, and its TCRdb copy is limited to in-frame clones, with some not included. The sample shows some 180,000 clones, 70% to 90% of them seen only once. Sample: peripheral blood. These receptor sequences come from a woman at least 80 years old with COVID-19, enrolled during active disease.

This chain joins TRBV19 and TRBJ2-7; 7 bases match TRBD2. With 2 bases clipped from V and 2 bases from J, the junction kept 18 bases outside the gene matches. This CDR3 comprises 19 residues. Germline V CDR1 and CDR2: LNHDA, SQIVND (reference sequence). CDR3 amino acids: CASSIFKFPLADVTYEQYF. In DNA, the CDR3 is TGTGCCAGTAGTATATTTAAGTTTCCGCTAGCGGATGTAACCTACGAGCAGTACTTC.

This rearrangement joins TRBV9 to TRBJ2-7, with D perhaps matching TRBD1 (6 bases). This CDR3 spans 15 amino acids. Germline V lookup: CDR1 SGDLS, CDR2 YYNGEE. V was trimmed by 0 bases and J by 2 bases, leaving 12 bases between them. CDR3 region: CASSVAGTRTYEQYF. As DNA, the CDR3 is TGTGCCAGCAGCGTAGCCGGGACACGCACCTACGAGCAGTACTTC.